Following are 27 T cell receptor beta chains from one sample sequenced in a study of blood T cell repertoires in COVID-19. Some clones are missing from TCRdb's copy, which holds only in-frame ones; the method was immunoSEQ multiplex PCR. The profile covers about 430,000 clones, with roughly 84% appearing a single time and 1.4% to 1.5% taken by the ten largest. Sequencing used PBMCs or T cells enriched from blood (not recorded which). Receptors were obtained from a woman younger than 35 who had been exposed to COVID-19.

CDR3 DNA: TGTGCCAGCAGCCTAGAGGGACAGGGCACCGGGGAGCTGTTTTTT. This sequence encodes CASSLEGQGTGELFF. The rearrangement links TRBV9 to TRBJ2-2; 9 bases align to TRBD1. The CDR3 covers 15 residues. CDR1 is SGDLS and CDR2 is YYNGEE in the germline V gene. The V and J ends lost 4 bases and 4 bases, in that order; junction bases with no gene match: 5.

This clone was detected once. CDR3 sequence: CASSPRQAEAFF. CDR3 DNA: TGTGCCAGCTCACCAAGACAGGCTGAAGCTTTCTTT. The chain recombines TRBV18 with TRBJ1-1, with D possibly being TRBD1 (6 bases). CDR1 is KGHSH, CDR2 LQKENI, per germline. Trimming shortened V by 2 bases and J by 6 bases, and 7 bases separated the two germline ends. CDR3 length equals 12 residues.

The V call is TRBV6-5, the J call TRBJ2-7; D gene unclear. The CDR3 totals 15 residues. Trimming shortened V by 6 bases and J by 0 bases, and 15 bases separated the two germline ends. CDR1 is MNHEY, CDR2 SVGAGI, per germline. CDR3 protein: CASSPLGFTSYEQYF. The DNA of the CDR3 is TGTGCCAGCAGCCCCCTCGGGTTCACCTCCTACGAGCAGTACTTC.

V gene TRBV7-2 combines with J gene TRBJ2-7, with TRBD2 matching over 13 bases. The V gene end was trimmed by 6 bases and the J gene end by 2 bases; junction bases not matched to a gene: 4. This CDR3 contains 15 residues. Germline CDR1 SGHTA, CDR2 FQGNSA. The CDR3 DNA follows: TGTGCCAGCAGTTGGACTAGCGGGGGCCCCTACGAGCAGTACTTC. The encoded protein is CASSWTSGGPYEQYF.

This clone was seen a few times. V is TRBV6-2 or TRBV6-3 and J is TRBJ2-1; 7 positions agree with TRBD2. Germline V gives CDR1 MNHEY, CDR2 SVGEGT. This CDR3 comprises 16 residues. J lost 1 base, V lost 0 bases, and 3 bases had no gene match. The CDR3 DNA follows: TGTGCCAGCAGTTACTCGACGCGGGAGTCCTACAATGAGCAGTTCTTC. Amino acids: CASSYSTRESYNEQFF.

This chain joins TRBV6-4 and TRBJ2-3; no firm D call. The germline V and J ends were trimmed by 4 bases and 2 bases, with 10 bases remaining between them. This CDR3 is built from 14 residues. The germline gives CDR1 MRHNA, CDR2 SNTAGT. As DNA, the CDR3 is TGTGCCAGCAGTGCCGGTGAACTCACAGATACGCAGTATTTT. It is translated as CASSAGELTDTQYF.

The V and J genes are TRBV5-4 and TRBJ2-7; 9 positions agree with TRBD1. CDR3 size: 13 residues. The junction had 6 bases not matched to a gene; V was cut back by 9 bases and J by 2 bases. From germline, CDR1 is SGHNT and CDR2 YYREEE (reference sequence). The CDR3 bases are TGTGCCATCTCCCGGGACAGGGCCTACGAGCAGTACTTC. The encoded protein is CAISRDRAYEQYF.

The CDR3 region has the DNA TGTGCCAGCAGTCTAACAGGGAGATCCTACGAGCAGTACTTC. Encoded protein: CASSLTGRSYEQYF. This rearrangement joins TRBV2 to TRBJ2-7; TRBD1 might be the D (6 bases). From germline, CDR1 is SNHLY and CDR2 FYNNEI. Trimming stripped 5 bases from V and 1 base from J, with 12 bases between. The CDR3 covers 14 residues.

The rearrangement uses TRBV6-5 and TRBJ1-6, with D possibly being TRBD1 (6 bases). V dropped 5 bases and J dropped 6 bases, with 11 bases sitting between them. This CDR3 region has 14 residues. Germline CDR1 reads MNHEY; CDR2 reads SVGAGI. This CDR3 is CASSRTELNSPLHF. DNA of the CDR3: TGTGCCAGCAGTCGGACAGAGCTTAATTCACCCCTCCACTTT.

The chain combines TRBV6-1 with TRBJ2-3; maybe TRBD2 (5 bases). The CDR3 contains 16 residues. V dropped 4 bases and J dropped 4 bases, with 18 bases sitting between them. CDR1 is MNHNS and CDR2 is SASEGT in the germline V gene. The CDR3 coding sequence is TGTGCCAGCAGTGGTACTGCCGGACTGTCGGCAGATACGCAGTATTTT. It translates to CASSGTAGLSADTQYF.

The genes are TRBV5-1 and TRBJ2-4; 7 bases are a match to TRBD1. Losses at the gene ends were 0 bases for V and 0 bases for J; bases not matched to a gene: 3. The CDR3 has 16 amino acids. Germline V lookup: CDR1 SGHRS, CDR2 YFSETQ. This CDR3 is CASSLGDRLAKNIQYF. CDR3 coding DNA: TGCGCCAGCAGCTTGGGGGACAGACTAGCCAAAAACATTCAGTACTTC.

The chain links TRBV3-1 (or the pseudogene TRBV3-2) to TRBJ2-7; perhaps TRBD1 as D (5 bases). CDR1 is LGHDT, CDR2 YNNKEL, per germline (reference sequence). Trimming pared 2 bases from V and 3 bases from J, leaving 11 bases between. This CDR3 is 14 amino acids long. The CDR3 region has the DNA TGTGCCAGCAGCCAAAAGAGACAGTTCTACGAGCAGTACTTC. Translation gives CASSQKRQFYEQYF.

CDR3 sequence (DNA): TGTGCCAGCAGCTTAGGCCTAGCGGGGGGTTTCGAGCAGTACTTC. Its translation is CASSLGLAGGFEQYF. The chain carries TRBV7-9 and TRBJ2-7; TRBD2 agrees at 11 bases. CDR1 is SEHNR and CDR2 is FQNEAQ in the germline V gene (reference sequence). V lost 1 base to trimming and J lost 6 bases; unmatched junction nucleotides: 5. The CDR3 has 15 amino acids.

The chain joins TRBV7-9 to TRBJ2-7; 10 bases are a match to TRBD2. This CDR3 spans 14 amino acids. Germline V gene lookup returns CDR1 SEHNR and CDR2 FQNEAQ (reference sequence). Trimming cost V 5 bases and J 6 bases; bases outside gene matches: 7. CDR3 loop: CASSRGTSVREQYF. DNA for the CDR3: TGTGCCAGCAGCCGTGGGACTAGCGTCCGCGAGCAGTACTTC.

CDR3: CASRRGGTAADTQYF. The CDR3 DNA sequence: TGTGCCAGCCGGAGGGGGGGCACCGCGGCAGATACGCAGTATTTT. The V call is TRBV7-2, the J call TRBJ2-3; D is perhaps TRBD2 (7 bases). From germline, CDR1 is SGHTA and CDR2 FQGNSA. The ends were cut back, 8 bases at V and 4 bases at J, with 19 bases in the middle. This CDR3 region has 15 residues.

This clone was seen a single time. This chain uses TRBV1 with TRBJ2-5; TRBD2 is the table's D call and was not checked against the DNA. TRBV1 is reported as a pseudogene. The CDR3 has 18 amino acids. CDR3 region: CTSSQDRISVGWEATQYF. The CDR3 DNA follows: TGCACCAGCAGCCAAGATCGAATATCGGTCGGGTGGGAGGCGACCCAGTACTTC.

The gene calls are TRBV30 and TRBJ2-7; 7 bases agree with TRBD1. Looked up from germline, CDR1 is GTSNPN and CDR2 is SVGIG (reference sequence). The CDR3 sequence is 12 residues long. V shed 0 bases, J shed 4 bases, and the junction held 0 bases outside the gene matches. CDR3 DNA: TGTGCCTGGAGTGTACAGGGGTACGAGCAGTACTTC. This translates into CAWSVQGYEQYF.

The genes are TRBV11-2 and TRBJ2-7; possibly TRBD2 for D (7 bases). The CDR3 runs to 15 residues. Trimming took off 1 base at V and 2 bases at J, with 12 bases between the two ends. CDR1 and CDR2 (germline): SGHAT, FQNNGV. The CDR3 spells CASSLVGGDTYEQYF. The DNA for the CDR3 is TGTGCCAGCAGCTTAGTAGGGGGGGATACCTACGAGCAGTACTTC.

This clone was found a few times. CDR3: CASSTQGGTGDEKLFF. The CDR3 DNA reads as TGCGCCAGCAGCACGCAAGGCGGGACAGGGGATGAAAAACTGTTTTTT. The V call is TRBV5-1, the J call TRBJ1-4, with 10 bases that match TRBD1. CDR3 length: 16 residues. Germline V gene data show CDR1 as SGHRS and CDR2 as YFSETQ. With V trimmed by 4 bases and J by 6 bases, 9 bases remained unmatched.

V is TRBV24-1 and J is TRBJ1-2; D might be TRBD1 (5 bases). Per the germline V gene, CDR1 is KGHDR and CDR2 is SFDVKD. The CDR3 contains 17 residues. Deletions cut 6 bases from V and 3 bases from J, with 22 bases between. The CDR3 DNA reads TGTGCCACCAGTCCCTCAGGGTTCGGAACTCTAGACTATGGCTACACCTTC. Protein: CATSPSGFGTLDYGYTF.

The count of this clone is one. The chain uses TRBV11-2 and TRBJ1-1, with 10 bases identical to TRBD1. The CDR3 is 19 amino acids. The V and J ends lost 5 bases and 4 bases, in that order; junction bases with no gene match: 19. CDR1 and CDR2 from the germline V gene are SGHAT and FQNNGV. The CDR3 loop reads CASSPSWDIDRGRSTEAFF. The CDR3 nucleotides are TGTGCCAGCAGCCCCAGTTGGGATATTGACAGGGGGCGCAGCACTGAAGCTTTCTTT.

V usage is TRBV18 and J usage is TRBJ1-1; D unclear. The CDR3 extends over 13 amino acids. The germline V and J ends were trimmed by 5 bases and 8 bases, with 15 bases remaining between them. CDR1 KGHSH and CDR2 LQKENI come from the germline V gene. The CDR3 coding sequence is TGTGCCAGCTCATCTCTGGTTACAGACGAAGCTTTCTTT. Translating gives CASSSLVTDEAFF.

The V and J genes are TRBV28 and TRBJ2-5, with 9 bases aligning to TRBD1. CDR3 length equals 15 residues. The V gene end was trimmed by 2 bases and the J gene end by 4 bases; junction bases not matched to a gene: 5. The germline gives CDR1 MDHEN, CDR2 SYDVKM. CDR3 DNA: TGTGCCAGCAGTTTACCCACAGGGGGCCTAGAGACCCAGTACTTC. Amino acids: CASSLPTGGLETQYF.

The chain is built from TRBV2 and TRBJ2-7; D not resolved. CDR1 and CDR2 from the germline V gene are SNHLY and FYNNEI. The CDR3 sequence is 13 residues long. The V gene lost 0 bases and the J gene lost 2 bases, with 5 bases spanning the gap. CDR3 bases: TGTGCCAGCAGTGAAGCCGGAGCCTACGAGCAGTACTTC. Its translation is CASSEAGAYEQYF.

This chain links TRBV5-4 with TRBJ1-3; no clear D. Trimming took off 4 bases at V and 7 bases at J, with 18 bases between the two ends. CDR1 is SGHNT and CDR2 is YYREEE in the germline V gene (reference sequence). This CDR3 has 15 residues. CDR3 sequence: CASSPDGGPGNTIYF. CDR3 nucleotides: TGTGCCAGCAGCCCCGACGGAGGGCCCGGGAACACCATATATTTT.

This clone is a singleton in its sample. This chain joins TRBV5-6 and TRBJ2-7; possibly TRBD2 for D (5 bases). V was shortened by 0 bases and J by 7 bases, with 8 bases between the two germline ends. The CDR3 has 12 amino acids. Germline V gene sequence: CDR1 SGHDT, CDR2 YYEEEE. CDR3 in amino acids: CASSLGTGEQYF. CDR3 nucleotide sequence: TGTGCCAGCAGCTTGGGGACGGGGGAGCAGTACTTC.

This chain links TRBV6-1 with TRBJ2-3; D gene uncertain. CDR1 MNHNS and CDR2 SASEGT come from the germline V gene. V was shortened by 4 bases and J by 0 bases, with 14 bases between the two germline ends. The CDR3 has 16 residues. CDR3 bases: TGTGCCAGCAGTGCACTCCCAACCTCTAGCACAGATACGCAGTATTTT. The encoded protein is CASSALPTSSTDTQYF.